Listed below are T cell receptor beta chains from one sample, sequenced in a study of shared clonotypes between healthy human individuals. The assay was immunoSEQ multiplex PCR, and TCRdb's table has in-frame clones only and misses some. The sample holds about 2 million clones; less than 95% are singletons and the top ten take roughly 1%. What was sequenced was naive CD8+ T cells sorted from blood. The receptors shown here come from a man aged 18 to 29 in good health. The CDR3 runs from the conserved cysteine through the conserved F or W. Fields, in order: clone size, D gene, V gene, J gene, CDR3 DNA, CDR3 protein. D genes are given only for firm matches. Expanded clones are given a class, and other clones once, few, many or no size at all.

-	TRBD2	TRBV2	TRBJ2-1	TGTGCCAGCAGTGACACTAGCGGGAGGGCTTATGAGCAGTTCTTC	CASSDTSGRAYEQFF
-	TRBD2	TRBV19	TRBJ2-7	TGTGCCAGTAGTATATTAGCGGGGCTCTCCTACGAGCAGTACTTC	CASSILAGLSYEQYF
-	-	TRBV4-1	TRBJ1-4	TGCGCCAGCAGCCCCCGGATGGAAGGAAAACTGTTTTTT	CASSPRMEGKLFF
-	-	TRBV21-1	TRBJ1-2	TGTGCCAGCAGCAAAGGTGGCTACACCTTC	CASSKGGYTF
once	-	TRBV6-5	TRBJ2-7	TGTGCCAGCAGTTACGAGTGGGGTGACGAGCAGTACTTC	CASSYEWGDEQYF
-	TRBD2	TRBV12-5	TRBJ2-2	TGTGCTAGTGGCCTCTGGCCTAGCGGGGGCGGGGAGCTGTTTTTT	CASGLWPSGGGELFF
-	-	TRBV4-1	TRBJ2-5	TGCGCCAGCAGCCAAGGCCCCGGGGGTGGGCAGACCCAGTACTTC	CASSQGPGGGQTQYF
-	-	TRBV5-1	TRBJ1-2	TGCGCCAGCAGCTTGGGTGTATTGGGGGACTATGGCTACACCTTC	CASSLGVLGDYGYTF
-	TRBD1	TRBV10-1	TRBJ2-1	TGCGCCAGCAGTCCGGGACAGGGTAGCTCCTACAATGAGCAGTTCTTC	CASSPGQGSSYNEQFF
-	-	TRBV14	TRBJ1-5	TGTGCCAGCAGCCATGGCCAGGGAATGGTAGGGAATCAGCCCCAGCATTTT	CASSHGQGMVGNQPQHF
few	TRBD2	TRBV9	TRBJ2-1	TGTGCCAGCAGCGGTAGCGGGGGTTACAATGAGCAGTTCTTC	CASSGSGGYNEQFF
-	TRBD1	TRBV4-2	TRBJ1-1	TGTGCCAGCAGCCAAGCCGGGACAGCCGAAGCTTTCTTT	CASSQAGTAEAFF
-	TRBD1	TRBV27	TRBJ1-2	TGTGCCAGCGGCCTGACAGGGTCACGGTATGGCTACACCTTC	CASGLTGSRYGYTF
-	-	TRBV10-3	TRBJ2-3	TGTGCCATCACCCGGGACGGACGCACAGATACGCAGTATTTT	CAITRDGRTDTQYF
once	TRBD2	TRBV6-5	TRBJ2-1	TGTGCCAGCAGTTACGCTAGCGGTAGCTCCTACAATGAGCAGTTCTTC	CASSYASGSSYNEQFF
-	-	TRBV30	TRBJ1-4	TGTGCCTGGAGCCAAGGAGGGTCAAATGAAAAACTGTTTTTT	CAWSQGGSNEKLFF
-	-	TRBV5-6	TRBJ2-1	TGTGCCAGCAGCTTATTCAGTGAGCATCCCGAGCAGTTCTTC	CASSLFSEHPEQFF
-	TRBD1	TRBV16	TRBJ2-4	TGTGCCAGCAGCCAATTGGTGACAGGGCGTGATTCAGTATTGGCCAAAAACATTCAGTACTTC	CASSQLVTGRDSVLAKNIQYF
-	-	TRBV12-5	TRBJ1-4	TGTGCTAGTGGACCAGGGACAACTAATGAAAAACTGTTTTTT	CASGPGTTNEKLFF
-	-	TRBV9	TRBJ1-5	TGTGCCAGCAGCGTAGCAGGGGCTCAGCCCCAGCATTTT	CASSVAGAQPQHF
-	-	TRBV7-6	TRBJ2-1	TGTGCCAGCAGCCCCTTTCAGGGACCATCCTACAATGAGCAGTTCTTC	CASSPFQGPSYNEQFF
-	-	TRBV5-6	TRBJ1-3	TGTGCCAGCAGCTTAGGCGGGGGGAGCACCATATATTTT	CASSLGGGSTIYF
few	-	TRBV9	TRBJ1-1	TGTGCCAGCAGCGTAGGAGGAGGAACCCAAGCTTTCTTT	CASSVGGGTQAFF
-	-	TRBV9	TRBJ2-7	TGTGCCAGCAGCCGCGGGGTCGCCTACGAGCAGTACTTC	CASSRGVAYEQYF
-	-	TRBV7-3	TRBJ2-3	TGTGCCAGCAGCTTAAGGGGGTCGGATACGCAGTATTTT	CASSLRGSDTQYF
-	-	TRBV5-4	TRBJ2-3	TGTGCCAGCAGCTTCCGGGACATCGGCACAGATACGCAGTATTTT	CASSFRDIGTDTQYF
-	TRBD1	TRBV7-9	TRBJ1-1	TGTGCCAGCAGCCATGACAGGGTTAACACTGAAGCTTTCTTT	CASSHDRVNTEAFF
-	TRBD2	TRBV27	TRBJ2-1	TGTGCCAGCAGTTTATGGGGCGGGGGGGTCGAAAGTTACAATGAGCAGTTCTTC	CASSLWGGGVESYNEQFF
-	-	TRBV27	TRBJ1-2	TGTGCCAGCAGTTCTCTGGCCGGGGGCGTATTAGATGGCTACACCTTC	CASSSLAGGVLDGYTF
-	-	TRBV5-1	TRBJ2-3	TGCGCCAGCAGCTTCCGAGGAGGGGGAAACACAGATACGCAGTATTTT	CASSFRGGGNTDTQYF
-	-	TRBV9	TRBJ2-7	TGTGCCAGCAGCGTAGGTGACAGCGCCGGCGAGCAGTACTTC	CASSVGDSAGEQYF
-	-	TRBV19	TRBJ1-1	TGTGCCAGTAGTCCCGTCGGGGGGACTGAAGCTTTCTTT	CASSPVGGTEAFF
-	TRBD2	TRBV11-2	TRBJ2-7	TGTGCCAGCAGCTTGACTAGCGGGAGCGCCTACGAGCAGTACTTC	CASSLTSGSAYEQYF
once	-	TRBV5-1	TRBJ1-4	TGCGCCAGCAGCTTGGTATCGAGGGATGCAACTAATGAAAAACTGTTTTTT	CASSLVSRDATNEKLFF
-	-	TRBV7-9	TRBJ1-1	TGTGCCAGCAGCTTCATAAACAGGGTGGGGCCTGAAGCTTTCTTT	CASSFINRVGPEAFF
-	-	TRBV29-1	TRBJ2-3	TGCAGCGTTGACGGAGGGGACACAAGCACAGATACGCAGTATTTT	CSVDGGDTSTDTQYF
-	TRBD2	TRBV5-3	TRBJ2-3	TGTGCCAGAAGCTCTGGGACTAGCGGTGTCACAGATACGCAGTATTTT	CARSSGTSGVTDTQYF
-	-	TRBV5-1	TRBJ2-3	TGCGCCAGCAGCCCTGAAGCACTCGTGAATACGCAGTATTTT	CASSPEALVNTQYF
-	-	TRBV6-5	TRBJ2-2	TGTGCCAGCAGCTCTACGGGGGAGCTGTTTTTT	CASSSTGELFF
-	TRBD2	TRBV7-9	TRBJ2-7	TGTGCCAGCAGCACAACAAGGACTAGCGGGAGGCCTGCCCCCTACGAGCAGTACTTC	CASSTTRTSGRPAPYEQYF
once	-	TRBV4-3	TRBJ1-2	TGCGCCAGCAGCCAAGAATGGGCCAGGGACAACTATGGCTACACCTTC	CASSQEWARDNYGYTF
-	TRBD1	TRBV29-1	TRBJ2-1	TGCAGCGTGGGGACAGGCTCCTACAATGAGCAGTTCTTC	CSVGTGSYNEQFF
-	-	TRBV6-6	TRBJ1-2	TGTGCCAGCAGTTACTCGATCGACGGCTTTAACTATGGCTACACCTTC	CASSYSIDGFNYGYTF
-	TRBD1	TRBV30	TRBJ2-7	TGTGCCTGGAGTGGGGACAGTTCCTACGAGCAGTACTTC	CAWSGDSSYEQYF
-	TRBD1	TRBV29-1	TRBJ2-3	TGCAGCGTTGAACACAGGGGGGATTTTGCAGATACGCAGTATTTT	CSVEHRGDFADTQYF
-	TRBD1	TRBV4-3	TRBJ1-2	TGCGCCAGCAGCCAAGATTCAGGGGGCCTCTATGGCTACACCTTC	CASSQDSGGLYGYTF
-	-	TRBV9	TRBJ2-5	TGTGCCAGCAGCACGGACAGTGCGGAGACCCAGTACTTC	CASSTDSAETQYF
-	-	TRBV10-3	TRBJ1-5	TGTGCCATCAGTGAGTCGGGCAGGTTGGAGCCCCAGCATTTT	CAISESGRLEPQHF
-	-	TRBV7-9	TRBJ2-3	TGTGCCAGCAGTCATACAGGGTCAGATACGCAGTATTTT	CASSHTGSDTQYF
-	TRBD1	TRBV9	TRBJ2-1	TGTGCCAGCAGCGCCTGGACAGGGTTCGGGAACAAAGGGCCCGATGAGCAGTTCTTC	CASSAWTGFGNKGPDEQFF
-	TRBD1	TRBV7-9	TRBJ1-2	TGTGCCAGCCGCCCCCAGGGGGTCGGGGGCTACACCTTC	CASRPQGVGGYTF
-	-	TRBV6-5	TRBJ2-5	TGTGCCAGCAGTTCAACAGGGTGGCAAGAGACCCAGTACTTC	CASSSTGWQETQYF
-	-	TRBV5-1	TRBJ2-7	TGCGCCAGCAGTACCAGCCCCGGGAAGGCCTACGAGCAGTACTTC	CASSTSPGKAYEQYF
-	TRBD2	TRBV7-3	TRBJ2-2	TGTGCCAGCAGCCCCTCAGGGTCGGGAGGCGGGGAGCTGTTTTTT	CASSPSGSGGGELFF
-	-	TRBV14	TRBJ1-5	TGTGCCAGCAGCCAAGTCACCACAGCTAGATCCAATCAGCCCCAGCATTTT	CASSQVTTARSNQPQHF
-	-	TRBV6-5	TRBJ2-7	TGTGCCAGCAGTTCTCCAGCGGGTATCCACGAGCAGTACTTC	CASSSPAGIHEQYF
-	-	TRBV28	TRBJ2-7	TGTGCCAGCAGTTCACCCCTACAGGGCTACGAGCAGTACTTC	CASSSPLQGYEQYF
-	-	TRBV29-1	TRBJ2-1	TGCAGCGCCGCCGGAGGTGAGCTCTCCTACAATGAGCAGTTCTTC	CSAAGGELSYNEQFF